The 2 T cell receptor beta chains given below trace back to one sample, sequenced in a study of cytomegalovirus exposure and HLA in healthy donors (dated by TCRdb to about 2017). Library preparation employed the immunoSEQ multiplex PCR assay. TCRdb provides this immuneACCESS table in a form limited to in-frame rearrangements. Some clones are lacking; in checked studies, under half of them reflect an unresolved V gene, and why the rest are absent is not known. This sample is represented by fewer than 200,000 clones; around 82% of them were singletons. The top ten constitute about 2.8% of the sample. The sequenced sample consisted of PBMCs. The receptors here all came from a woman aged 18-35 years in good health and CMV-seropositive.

CDR3 nucleotide sequence: TGTGCCAGCAGACAGGGGATGAACACTGAAGCTTTCTTT. Translating gives CASRQGMNTEAFF. The chain links TRBV6-6 to TRBJ1-1; 7 bases match TRBD1. The germline V gene encodes CDR1 MNHNY and CDR2 SVGAGI (reference sequence). V was clipped by 6 bases and J by 0 bases; unmatched bases: 1. This CDR3 is built from 13 residues.

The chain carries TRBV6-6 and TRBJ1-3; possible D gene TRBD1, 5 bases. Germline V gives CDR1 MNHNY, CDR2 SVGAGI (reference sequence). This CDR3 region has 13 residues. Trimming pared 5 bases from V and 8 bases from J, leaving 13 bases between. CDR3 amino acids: CASSRLGGDTIYF. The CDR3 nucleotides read TGTGCCAGCAGTCGACTGGGGGGGGACACCATATATTTT.